This T cell receptor beta chain was documented in a study of T cells in Graves' hyperthyroidism and ophthalmopathy. Background on the study: The blood sample was taken at first diagnosis, before treatment began.

The germline V and J ends were trimmed by 4 bases and 5 bases, with 5 bases remaining between them. Germline CDR1 is DFQATT and CDR2 is SNEGSKA (reference sequence). The CDR3 contains 11 residues. This clonotype appeared a few times. Amplified TCR beta CDR3 regions derived from RNA transcripts. With the HTBI primer set, the TCR CDR3 went through a first round of RT-PCR. TCRdb used MiXCR to reprocess the multiplex PCR reads, holding one entry per CDR3 protein. The sample has 490,000 or so distinct CDR3 sequences, roughly 22% seen once. This chain links TRBV20-1 with TRBJ2-2, with no clear D. The source of this sequence is a woman in her seventies with Graves' ophthalmopathy. What was sequenced was blood. The CDR3 nucleotides read TGCAGTGCTACTGGGACCGGGGAGCTGTTTTTT. Its translation: CSATGTGELFF.